This TCR beta chain stems from a study of technical replicates of blood from several donors. V was pared by 5 bases and J by 5 bases, with 16 bases between. The CDR3 length is 14 residues. Germline V gene sequence: CDR1 SGHNT, CDR2 YENEEA. Some clones are missing from TCRdb's copy, which holds only in-frame ones; the method was immunoSEQ multiplex PCR. The sample has some 98,000 clones; nearly 97% are singletons. The sequence was collected from a human donor in good health. The chain couples TRBV11-3 to TRBJ2-7, with D possibly being TRBD1 (5 bases). Sequencing used T cells isolated from PBMCs. CDR3 loop: CASSLSGKQDEQYF. The DNA of the CDR3 is TGTGCCAGCAGCCTTTCAGGGAAGCAGGACGAGCAGTACTTC.